This entry describes one T cell receptor (beta chain). There are 14 residues in the CDR3. Germline CDR1 reads ENHRY; CDR2 reads SYGVKD. V trimming: 3 bases; J trimming: 7 bases; junction bases outside the gene matches: 3. The data are from a study of beta chain features in type 1 diabetes. The isolated RNA, all of it, was reverse transcribed, so expressed TCRB transcripts were what got sequenced. Sequenced by immunoSEQ multiplex PCR; TCRdb stores in-frame clones only, minus some. The top ten hold approximately 0.019% of the sample, which has roughly 400,000 clones, about 15% seen once. This receptor was identified in a woman in her late teens or twenties in good health. V is TRBV10-3 and J is TRBJ1-2, with 12 bases matching TRBD1. The sequenced sample was naive CD4+ T cells from blood. CDR3 nucleotides: TGTGCCATCAGTGACGGGACAGGGGGCCTTGGCTACACCTTC. This sequence encodes CAISDGTGGLGYTF.